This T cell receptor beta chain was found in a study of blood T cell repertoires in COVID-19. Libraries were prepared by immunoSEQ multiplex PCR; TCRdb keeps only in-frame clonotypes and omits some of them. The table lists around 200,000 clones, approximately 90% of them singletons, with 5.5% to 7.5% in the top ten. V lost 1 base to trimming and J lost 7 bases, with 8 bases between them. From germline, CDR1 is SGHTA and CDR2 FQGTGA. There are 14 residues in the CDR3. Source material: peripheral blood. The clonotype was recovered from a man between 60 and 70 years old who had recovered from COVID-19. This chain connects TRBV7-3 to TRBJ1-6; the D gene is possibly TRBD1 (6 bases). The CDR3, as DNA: TGTGCCAGCAGCTTAAGGGGGCAGAATTCACCCCTCCACTTT. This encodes CASSLRGQNSPLHF.